One and the same sample provided the 13 T cell receptor beta chains below, sequenced in a study of T cells in localized non-small cell lung cancer. TCRdb's table, derived via immunoSEQ multiplex PCR, lists solely in-frame clones and lacks some. The table lists nearly 15,000 clones, more than 80% of them singletons. Source: peripheral blood, taken before any cancer treatment. Receptor source: a woman between 35 and 70 years old with stage I lung adenocarcinoma.

This sequence joins TRBV7-2 and TRBJ1-1; no definite D call. Germline V gene lookup returns CDR1 SGHTA and CDR2 FQGNSA. The CDR3 has 13 amino acids. V was shortened by 1 base and J by 6 bases, with 9 bases between the two germline ends. CDR3 DNA: TGTGCCAGCAGCTTAGATTACTCGGCTGAAGCTTTCTTT. Protein: CASSLDYSAEAFF.

The rearrangement uses TRBV6-1 and TRBJ1-1; the D is unclear. V was shortened by 6 bases and J by 8 bases, with 10 bases between the two germline ends. The CDR3 is 11 residues long. Germline-derived CDR1 and CDR2 are MNHNS and SASEGT. CDR3 nucleotides: TGTGCCAGCAGCGTACTCTTAGAAGCTTTCTTT. Translating it yields CASSVLLEAFF.

This clone was observed a few times. The V gene is TRBV14, the J gene TRBJ1-1, with D perhaps TRBD1 (5 bases). Trimming removed 5 bases from V and 2 bases from J, with 6 bases in between. Germline V gene data show CDR1 as SGHDN and CDR2 as FVKESK. This CDR3 has 12 residues. The CDR3 DNA reads as TGTGCCAGCAGCGGGGGAAACACTGAAGCTTTCTTT. Translated: CASSGGNTEAFF.

The chain joins TRBV30 to TRBJ1-1, with D tentatively TRBD1 (5 bases). Trimming removed 2 bases from V and 8 bases from J, with 12 bases in between. CDR1 and CDR2 from the germline V gene are GTSNPN and SVGIG (reference sequence). The CDR3 spans 12 residues. The CDR3 sequence: CAWSWGPEEAFF. In DNA, the CDR3 is TGTGCCTGGAGTTGGGGACCGGAGGAAGCTTTCTTT.

The DNA of the CDR3 is TGTGCCAGCTCACCAGCACGTCACAGGGGCACAGATACGCAGTATTTT. Residues: CASSPARHRGTDTQYF. The chain couples TRBV18 to TRBJ2-3; maybe TRBD1 (6 bases). V was trimmed by 2 bases and J by 1 base, leaving 13 bases between them. CDR1 and CDR2 (germline): KGHSH, LQKENI. The CDR3 sequence is 16 residues long.

The chain has TRBV28 and TRBJ2-1, with D perhaps being TRBD1 or TRBD2 (5 bases each). Germline CDR1 is MDHEN and CDR2 is SYDVKM. The germline V and J ends were trimmed by 5 bases and 7 bases, with 15 bases remaining between them. The CDR3 is made up of 14 amino acids. This CDR3 reads CASSLIGGWNEQFF. The CDR3 DNA reads TGTGCCAGCAGTCTTATTGGGGGATGGAATGAGCAGTTCTTC.

This sequence joins TRBV29-1 and TRBJ2-1; 8 bases match TRBD1. With V trimmed by 3 bases and J by 3 bases, 10 bases remained unmatched. Germline loops: CDR1 SQVTM, CDR2 ANQGSEA. The CDR3 totals 16 residues. The CDR3 region is CSVDGITGGFYNEQFF. The CDR3, as DNA: TGCAGCGTTGATGGAATTACAGGGGGGTTCTACAATGAGCAGTTCTTC.

The chain links TRBV5-4 to TRBJ2-7; no clear D gene. The CDR3 has 16 amino acids. Trimming left V 0 bases short and J 5 bases short, with 18 bases between. The germline V gene encodes CDR1 SGHNT and CDR2 YYREEE (reference sequence). DNA of the CDR3: TGTGCCAGCAGCTTGGGTGCGAGCATAGGGAACAACGAGCAGTACTTC. Its protein product is CASSLGASIGNNEQYF.

This rearrangement joins TRBV19 to TRBJ1-2, with 7 positions matching TRBD1. Trimming at V came to 3 bases and at J to 2 bases, leaving 0 bases not matched to a gene. This CDR3 is built from 13 residues. CDR1 and CDR2 (germline): LNHDA, SQIVND (reference sequence). In nucleotides, the CDR3 is TGTGCCAGTAGTATGGGACAGAACTATGGCTACACCTTC. Protein sequence: CASSMGQNYGYTF.

CDR3 amino acids: CASSFRGDMFYGYTF. The CDR3, as DNA: TGTGCCAGCAGTTTCCGGGGCGACATGTTCTATGGCTACACCTTC. The chain carries TRBV7-2 and TRBJ1-2; tentatively, D is TRBD1 (5 bases). The V and J ends lost 6 bases and 4 bases respectively, with 18 bases between them. CDR3 length equals 15 residues. In germline, CDR1 is SGHTA, CDR2 FQGNSA.

The chain couples TRBV15 to TRBJ1-1; weak D call: TRBD1 (5 bases). V lost 3 bases to trimming and J lost 0 bases, with 17 bases between them. The V gene's germline CDR1 is LNHNV and CDR2 YYDKDF (reference sequence). The CDR3 totals 17 residues. The CDR3 here is CATSSVLTGTLNTEAFF. The CDR3 bases are TGTGCCACCAGCAGTGTACTGACCGGGACCCTGAACACTGAAGCTTTCTTT.

The gene calls are TRBV10-2 and TRBJ2-2, with a tentative D call TRBD2 (5 bases). Germline values: CDR1 WSHSY, CDR2 SAAADI. The CDR3 extends over 15 amino acids. V was cut by 7 bases and J by 3 bases, with 15 bases left in between. CDR3 residues: CASIRGGSDTGELFF. In nucleotides, the CDR3 is TGCGCCAGCATAAGAGGCGGGTCGGACACCGGGGAGCTGTTTTTT.

The V call is TRBV10-3, the J call TRBJ2-6; 7 positions agree with TRBD1. CDR3 size: 17 residues. From germline, CDR1 is ENHRY and CDR2 SYGVKD. With 6 bases clipped from V and 1 base from J, the junction kept 9 bases outside the gene matches. The CDR3 bases are TGTGCCATCAGAGAGACAGGGCGCGGATCTGGGGCCAACGTCCTGACTTTC. This gives the protein CAIRETGRGSGANVLTF.